The rows below give T cell receptor beta chains drawn from one sample of a study of cytomegalovirus exposure and HLA in healthy donors. Profiling relied on immunoSEQ multiplex PCR, and the TCRdb table lists in-frame clones only, not all of them. This sample has roughly 120,000 clones; about 81% occur once, and the top ten carry 1.1%. Input material: PBMCs. The receptors stem from a young woman in good health and CMV-seronegative. Both conserved end residues are part of each CDR3. The D gene is left open where the match is weak. Expanded clones are given a class, and other clones once, few, many or no size at all.

>TRBV9|.|.|TRBJ2-3
CASSVDGGTDTQYF
TGTGCCAGCAGCGTAGACGGGGGCACAGATACGCAGTATTTT
>TRBV10-3|TRBD1|.|TRBJ2-7
CAISDRDRQSYEQYF
TGTGCCATCAGTGATCGGGACAGGCAGTCCTACGAGCAGTACTTC
>TRBV18|.|.|TRBJ1-2
CASSQDRANYGYTF
TGTGCCAGCTCACAGGACAGAGCTAACTATGGCTACACCTTC
>TRBV10-3|TRBD1|.|TRBJ2-1
CAISESDRGSYNEQFF
TGTGCCATCAGTGAGTCCGACAGGGGCTCCTACAATGAGCAGTTCTTC
>TRBV7-9|.|.|TRBJ2-1
CASSLFSSEQFF
TGTGCCAGCAGCTTGTTTTCCAGTGAGCAGTTCTTC
>TRBV7-6|TRBD1|.|TRBJ2-7
CASSLTTGPYEQYF
TGTGCCAGCAGCTTGACGACAGGGCCCTACGAGCAGTACTTC
>TRBV5-5|.|.|TRBJ2-7
CASSFTSTAYEQYF
TGTGCCAGCAGCTTTACCTCGACAGCTTACGAGCAGTACTTC
>TRBV6-6|.|.|TRBJ1-5
CASSNPNRGKNQPQHF
TGTGCCAGCAGTAACCCAAATCGGGGGAAGAATCAGCCCCAGCATTTT
>TRBV7-9|TRBD1|.|TRBJ1-2
CASSHWTGGDGYTF
TGTGCCAGCAGCCATTGGACAGGGGGCGATGGCTACACCTTC
>TRBV4-3|.|.|TRBJ2-2
CASSHVDRNTGELFF
TGCGCCAGCAGCCACGTGGACAGGAACACCGGGGAGCTGTTTTTT
>TRBV10-3|TRBD1|.|TRBJ1-5
CAPSTGNCVNQPQHF
TGTGCCCCCTCGACAGGGAATTGTGTCAATCAGCCCCAGCATTTT
>TRBV5-8|TRBD2|.|TRBJ2-1
CASSRLAGAHEQFF
TGTGCCAGCAGCCGACTAGCGGGGGCTCATGAGCAGTTCTTC
>TRBV30|.|.|TRBJ2-1
CAWSQSGNEQFF
TGTGCCTGGAGTCAAAGCGGGAATGAGCAGTTCTTC
>TRBV5-1|TRBD1|.|TRBJ1-4
CASSWTTGGYEKLFF
TGCGCCAGCAGCTGGACTACAGGGGGCTATGAAAAACTGTTTTTT
>TRBV29-1|TRBD1|.|TRBJ2-5
CSMRQGETQYF
TGCAGCATGCGACAGGGAGAGACCCAGTACTTC
>TRBV27|.|.|TRBJ2-5
CASSPGAWQGETQYF
TGTGCCAGCAGTCCAGGTGCGTGGCAGGGAGAGACCCAGTACTTC
>TRBV5-1|TRBD1|.|TRBJ2-6
CASSIRDRGRVGANVLTF
TGCGCCAGCAGCATCCGGGACAGGGGGCGCGTTGGGGCCAACGTCCTGACTTTC
>TRBV5-1|TRBD1|few|TRBJ1-4
CASSWGQGKEKLFF
TGCGCCAGCAGCTGGGGACAGGGAAAGGAAAAACTGTTTTTT
>TRBV25-1|TRBD1|.|TRBJ1-2
CASSGLRGQGYTF
TGTGCCAGCAGTGGCCTCAGGGGGCAAGGCTACACCTTC
>TRBV6-6|.|once|TRBJ2-4
CASSYVGIQYF
TGTGCCAGCAGTTACGTCGGCATTCAGTACTTC
>TRBV2|TRBD1|.|TRBJ1-6
CASSTGQTNNSPLHF
TGTGCCAGCAGTACGGGACAGACTAATAATTCACCCCTCCACTTT
>TRBV27|.|few|TRBJ1-4
CASSSRFRGKDEKLFF
TGTGCCAGCAGTTCTCGTTTCAGGGGAAAGGATGAAAAACTGTTTTTT
>TRBV6-5|TRBD2|.|TRBJ2-1
CASGRTSGDNEQFF
TGTGCCAGCGGTCGGACTAGCGGCGACAATGAGCAGTTCTTC
>TRBV5-1|TRBD2|.|TRBJ2-2
CASSLTSGNTGELFF
TGCGCCAGCAGCTTGACTAGCGGGAACACCGGGGAGCTGTTTTTT
>TRBV6-1|.|.|TRBJ1-1
CASSERGGTEAFF
TGTGCCAGCAGTGAACGGGGGGGGACTGAAGCTTTCTTT
>TRBV2|TRBD1|.|TRBJ1-1
CASSEASTGERAFF
TGTGCCAGCAGTGAAGCTAGTACAGGGGAACGAGCTTTCTTT
>TRBV5-8|.|.|TRBJ1-6
CASTLFGAASYNSPLHF
TGTGCCAGCACCCTGTTTGGGGCAGCCTCCTATAATTCACCCCTCCACTTT
>TRBV5-8|.|once|TRBJ1-1
CASSFSGNTEAFF
TGTGCCAGCAGCTTTAGCGGGAACACTGAAGCTTTCTTT
>TRBV7-2|TRBD1|.|TRBJ2-3
CASSLRHGTGGPDTQYF
TGTGCCAGCAGCTTACGCCACGGGACAGGGGGCCCAGATACGCAGTATTTT
>TRBV27|.|once|TRBJ2-3
CASSRGGTETDTQYF
TGTGCCAGCAGCCGTGGGGGGACGGAGACAGATACGCAGTATTTT
>TRBV7-2|.|.|TRBJ1-5
CASSLAGGRDQPQHF
TGTGCCAGCAGCTTAGCGGGGGGGCGCGATCAGCCCCAGCATTTT
>TRBV27|TRBD1|.|TRBJ2-7
CASSLAGQGYYEQYF
TGTGCCAGCAGTTTGGCGGGACAGGGATACTACGAGCAGTACTTC
>TRBV19|.|.|TRBJ2-7
CASQRTGTSYEQYF
TGTGCCAGTCAAAGAACAGGGACCTCCTACGAGCAGTACTTC
>TRBV6-5|.|.|TRBJ1-3
CASSSTGNTIYF
TGTGCCAGCAGTTCCACTGGAAACACCATATATTTT
>TRBV5-8|TRBD2|.|TRBJ2-7
CASSLGLAVSEQYF
TGTGCCAGCAGCTTGGGACTAGCGGTGTCGGAGCAGTACTTC
>TRBV27|TRBD1|.|TRBJ1-4
CASRRTGGSSEKLFF
TGTGCCAGCAGGAGGACAGGGGGCTCTTCTGAAAAACTGTTTTTT
>TRBV6-5|.|.|TRBJ2-2
CASSYPSTGTGELFF
TGTGCCAGCAGTTACCCATCAACGGGCACCGGGGAGCTGTTTTTT
>TRBV9|TRBD1|.|TRBJ2-1
CASSAQGASYYNEQFF
TGTGCCAGCAGCGCCCAGGGGGCAAGTTACTACAATGAGCAGTTCTTC
>TRBV6-1|.|once|TRBJ1-2
CASSEQARGSRGYTF
TGTGCCAGCAGTGAACAGGCGAGGGGGTCGCGGGGCTACACCTTC
>TRBV6-1|.|.|TRBJ1-2
CASSSLGYTF
TGTGCCAGCAGTTCACTTGGCTACACCTTC
>TRBV19|TRBD2|.|TRBJ2-1
CASRGLAGAAEQFF
TGTGCCAGTAGAGGACTAGCGGGAGCCGCTGAGCAGTTCTTC
>TRBV19|TRBD2|.|TRBJ2-3
CASSTGLALDTQYF
TGTGCCAGTAGTACCGGACTAGCTCTAGATACGCAGTATTTT
>TRBV7-2|.|.|TRBJ1-1
CASSFLDSKAFF
TGTGCCAGCAGCTTTCTCGACAGTAAAGCTTTCTTT
>TRBV6-4|.|medium-sized|TRBJ2-3
CASSDSAGSTDTQYF
TGTGCCAGCAGTGACTCGGCGGGGAGCACAGATACGCAGTATTTT
>TRBV19|TRBD2|.|TRBJ2-5
CATTGLAQETQYF
TGTGCCACGACGGGACTAGCACAAGAGACCCAGTACTTC
>TRBV27|TRBD1|.|TRBJ2-2
CASSLLTGWGSGELFF
TGTGCCAGCAGTCTGTTGACAGGGTGGGGATCCGGGGAGCTGTTTTTT